This T cell receptor beta chain is from a study of cytomegalovirus exposure and HLA in healthy donors. For this clone: Its antigen is as yet unknown.

Study-wide results and limits: Later analysis identified around 15,000 TCR beta sequences associated with HLA alleles, using a false discovery rate threshold of 0.05. Certain indistinguishable V segments, among them TRBV6-2 and TRBV6-3, were excluded.

The donors comprised healthy bone marrow donors. Donors sampled were nominally healthy, though unrecorded immune exposures were likely. V trimming: 1 base; J trimming: 4 bases; junction bases outside the gene matches: 5. The CDR3 contains 15 residues. In germline, CDR1 is SGHRS, CDR2 YFSETQ. PCR primers comprised 60 Vbeta and 13 Jbeta primers. The assay was immunoSEQ multiplex PCR, and TCRdb's table has in-frame clones only and misses some. The profile covers approximately 100,000 clones, with about 80% appearing a single time and around 3% taken by the ten largest. Material: PBMCs. The TCR sequence derives from a woman between 40 and 55 years old in good health and CMV-seronegative. This chain joins TRBV5-1 and TRBJ2-1, with 7 bases lining up with TRBD2. Here the CDR3 DNA reads TGCGCCAGCAGCTTGAGCGGGGATAGTTACAATGAGCAGTTCTTC. Translation: CASSLSGDSYNEQFF. The entire variable domain, with the rest obtained from reference TRBV5-1 and TRBJ2-1, is as follows: KAGVTQTPRYLIKTRGQQVTLSCSPISGHRSVSWYQQTPGQGLQFLFEYFSETQRNKGNFPGRFSGRQFSNSRSEMNVSTLELGDSALYLCASSLSGDSYNEQFFGPGTRLTVL.